Each of the 8 T cell receptor beta chains below was sequenced from the same sample in a study of blood T cell repertoires in COVID-19. The assay was immunoSEQ multiplex PCR, and TCRdb's table has in-frame clones only and misses some. The sample shows about 670,000 clones, around 89% of them seen only once. The sequenced sample was peripheral blood. These receptor sequences come from a young woman with acute or convalescent COVID-19.

This chain uses TRBV28 with TRBJ1-5, with TRBD1 matching 7 bases. J was trimmed by 3 bases and V by 5 bases; bases with no gene match: 13. CDR1 is MDHEN and CDR2 is SYDVKM in the germline V gene. The CDR3 consists of 17 residues. This CDR3 is CASSLRGYRGLNQPQHF. The DNA for the CDR3 is TGTGCCAGCAGTCTTCGAGGATACAGGGGTCTCAATCAGCCCCAGCATTTT. The whole variable domain, remainder taken from reference TRBV28 and TRBJ1-5, is DVKVTQSSRYLVKRTGEKVFLECVQDMDHENMFWYRQDPGLGLRLIYFSYDVKMKEKGDIPEGYSVSREKKERFSLILESASTNQTSMYLCASSLRGYRGLNQPQHFGDGTRLSIL.

The chain couples TRBV28 to TRBJ1-2; D is possibly TRBD1 (6 bases). CDR1 is MDHEN, CDR2 SYDVKM, per germline. The ends were cut back, 5 bases at V and 4 bases at J, with 14 bases in the middle. This CDR3 has 14 residues. The CDR3 DNA reads as TGTGCCAGCAGTGAGACAGGTCTCGGCTATGGCTACACCTTC. It codes for CASSETGLGYGYTF.

The chain carries TRBV18 and TRBJ2-1, with 14 bases identical to TRBD2. The CDR3 loop spans 19 amino acids. CDR1 and CDR2 (germline): KGHSH, LQKENI. The junction had 8 bases not matched to a gene; V was cut back by 2 bases and J by 2 bases. The CDR3 spells CASSPLRLAGGRAYNEQFF. The CDR3 coding sequence is TGTGCCAGCTCACCATTGAGACTAGCGGGGGGGCGCGCCTACAATGAGCAGTTCTTC.

V is TRBV11-3 and J is TRBJ2-1; TRBD1 matches at 8 bases. The CDR3 contains 14 residues. V shed 5 bases and J 8 bases; nucleotides not matched to a gene: 8. Per the germline V gene, CDR1 is SGHNT and CDR2 is YENEEA. CDR3 coding DNA: TGTGCCAGCAGCAGGGCAGGGGGCATCGATGAGCAGTTCTTC. Translation: CASSRAGGIDEQFF.

V and J are TRBV5-1 and TRBJ1-6; 7 nucleotides line up with TRBD1. Germline V CDR1 and CDR2: SGHRS, YFSETQ. The V segment lost 4 bases and the J segment 9 bases; nucleotides outside the gene matches: 16. The CDR3 has 17 amino acids. Here the CDR3 reads CASSTKTGERVRSPLHF. The CDR3 bases are TGCGCCAGCAGCACCAAAACAGGGGAGCGGGTGCGTTCACCCCTCCACTTT.

The chain uses TRBV27 and TRBJ2-1; 8 nucleotides match TRBD2. The CDR3 sequence is 16 residues long. The germline V gene has CDR1 MNHEY and CDR2 SMNVEV (reference sequence). The ends lost 4 bases at V and 4 bases at J; junction bases unmatched: 9. CDR3 in amino acids: CASSSTLAVTYNEQFF. The CDR3 DNA is TGTGCCAGCAGTTCAACACTAGCGGTTACTTACAATGAGCAGTTCTTC.

The chain carries TRBV2 and TRBJ1-1; 9 nucleotides agree with TRBD1. V was clipped by 9 bases and J by 4 bases; unmatched bases: 3. The CDR3 is made up of 12 amino acids. The germline V gene has CDR1 SNHLY and CDR2 FYNNEI. The DNA for the CDR3 is TGTGCCAGTCCGACAGGGGGCACTGAAGCTTTCTTT. This sequence encodes CASPTGGTEAFF. Full variable domain (missing parts from reference TRBV2 and TRBJ1-1): EPEVTQTPSHQVTQMGQEVILRCVPISNHLYFYWYRQILGQKVEFLVSFYNNEISEKSEIFDDQFSVERPDGSNFTLKIRSTKLEDSAMYFCASPTGGTEAFFGQGTRLTVV.

The chain joins TRBV7-2 to TRBJ1-3; tentatively, D is TRBD1 (6 bases). The CDR3 extends over 15 amino acids. Looked up from germline, CDR1 is SGHTA and CDR2 is FQGNSA. With 5 bases removed from V and 3 bases from J, the gap between germline ends came to 14 bases. This chain's CDR3 is CASSQTGVFGNTIYF. CDR3 coding DNA: TGTGCCAGCAGCCAGACAGGAGTTTTTGGAAACACCATATATTTT.